This passage covers 13 T cell receptor beta chains from one sample sequenced in a study of blood T cells in healthy people across ages. The use of a sample-barcoded 5' primer and a J-beta primer mix characterized a second PCR of roughly 7 to 12 cycles. TCRdb redid the calling of the 5' RACE reads with MiXCR, one entry per CDR3 protein. The profile shows hundreds of thousands of distinct CDR3 sequences, approximately 50% of them singletons. Sequenced sample: blood. Receptor source: a woman between 55 and 75 years old in good health.

J is TRBJ2-1 and V is TRBV20-1, with TRBD1 matching over 8 bases. Germline-derived CDR1 and CDR2 are DFQATT and SNEGSKA (reference sequence). The CDR3 loop spans 15 amino acids. V lost 0 bases and J lost 6; bases outside the gene matches: 7. Here the CDR3 reads CSARDPQGASNEQFF. The CDR3, as DNA: TGCAGTGCTAGAGATCCGCAGGGGGCTTCCAATGAGCAGTTCTTC.

The genes are TRBV7-2 and TRBJ1-2; no reliable D call. The V gene lost 5 bases and the J gene lost 10 bases, with 11 bases spanning the gap. This CDR3 is 11 amino acids long. From germline, CDR1 is SGHTA and CDR2 FQGNSA. CDR3 sequence: CASSRERTYTF. DNA of the CDR3: TGTGCCAGCAGCCGCGAGAGGACCTACACCTTC.

CDR3 sequence (DNA): TGTGCCAGCAGTTATATCAGCTCTGGGGCCAACGTCCTGACTTTC. Translating gives CASSYISSGANVLTF. The gene calls are TRBV6-5 and TRBJ2-6; D unresolved. Trimming shortened V by 3 bases and J by 0 bases, and 6 bases separated the two germline ends. Germline V gene data show CDR1 as MNHEY and CDR2 as SVGAGI. This CDR3 is 15 amino acids long.

The CDR3 DNA is TGTGCCATCAGCTCGACCCGTAGCTCCTACAATGAGCAGTTCTTC. It is translated as CAISSTRSSYNEQFF. The chain recombines TRBV10-3 with TRBJ2-1; D gene uncertain. With 6 bases removed from V and 0 bases from J, the gap between germline ends came to 12 bases. The CDR3 has 15 residues. The germline V gene encodes CDR1 ENHRY and CDR2 SYGVKD.

This chain connects TRBV11-2 to TRBJ2-1; the D gene is possibly TRBD1 (6 bases). TRBJ2-7 matches the DNA end more closely, so the J call is doubtful. The germline V gene has CDR1 SGHAT and CDR2 FQNNGV. The CDR3 totals 14 residues. The CDR3 DNA sequence: TGTGCCAGCAGCTTAGGACAGGCAGTCCATGAGCAGTACTTC. Its protein product is CASSLGQAVHEQYF.

The chain uses TRBV7-3 and TRBJ2-3; 8 bases map to TRBD2. The CDR3 sequence is 15 residues long. After removal of 5 bases from V and 11 bases from J, the junction contained 15 bases not matched to a gene. The germline gives CDR1 SGHTA, CDR2 FQGTGA. The CDR3 bases are TGTGCCAGCAGCCCCCTACGGGAGGGCCGGTCGAGGCAGTATTTT. Encoded protein: CASSPLREGRSRQYF.

This clonotype was picked up a small number of times. This rearrangement joins TRBV29-1 to TRBJ2-2; 9 bases map to TRBD1. CDR1 is SQVTM and CDR2 is ANQGSEA in the germline V gene. CDR3 length equals 13 residues. With 6 bases clipped from V and 3 bases from J, the junction kept 2 bases outside the gene matches. Here the CDR3 DNA reads TGCAGCGTGGACAGGGGTTACACCGGGGAGCTGTTTTTT. Residues: CSVDRGYTGELFF.

The V gene is TRBV20-1, the J gene TRBJ2-7; tentatively, D is TRBD1 or TRBD2 (5 bases each). Germline V gene lookup returns CDR1 DFQATT and CDR2 SNEGSKA (reference sequence). V was trimmed by 4 bases and J by 4 bases, leaving 17 bases between them. The CDR3 is 14 residues long. As DNA, the CDR3 is TGCAGTGCTATAGACCCGGGACCATCGTACGAGCAGTACTTC. The encoded protein is CSAIDPGPSYEQYF.

The chain employs TRBV24-1 and TRBJ2-7, with D perhaps TRBD2 (5 bases). From germline, CDR1 is KGHDR and CDR2 SFDVKD. The V and J ends lost 5 bases and 4 bases respectively, with 14 bases between them. The CDR3 sequence is 14 residues long. The CDR3 bases are TGTGCCACCAGTGCGAGCGGAGGCGGGTACGAGCAGTACTTC. This gives the protein CATSASGGGYEQYF.

The V gene is TRBV3-1, the J gene TRBJ2-7, with 13 bases identical to TRBD2. Trimming cost V 1 base and J 0 bases; bases outside gene matches: 6. Germline V gene data show CDR1 as LGHDT and CDR2 as YNNKEL (reference sequence). CDR3 length: 18 residues. CDR3 DNA: TGTGCCAGCAGCCAAGGGGGACTAGCGGGACCACTCTCCTACGAGCAGTACTTC. Protein product: CASSQGGLAGPLSYEQYF.

The rearrangement links TRBV29-1 to TRBJ1-4; TRBD1 matches at 9 bases. CDR1 SQVTM and CDR2 ANQGSEA come from the germline V gene. This CDR3 has 16 amino acids. Germline trimming cut 4 bases from V and 8 bases from J; bases unmatched to any gene: 14. The CDR3 protein is CSVGVMGGQGMEKLFF. CDR3 bases: TGCAGCGTTGGAGTGATGGGAGGACAGGGGATGGAAAAACTGTTTTTT.

This clonotype was recorded many times. V is TRBV20-1 and J is TRBJ2-5; the match to TRBD2 covers 10 bases. This CDR3 region has 18 residues. Germline V CDR1 and CDR2: DFQATT, SNEGSKA (reference sequence). Trimming cost V 0 bases and J 0 bases; bases outside gene matches: 10. The CDR3 region has the DNA TGCAGTGCTAGAGATCAGGAGAGCGGGGGGGCTTACCAAGAGACCCAGTACTTC. Amino acids: CSARDQESGGAYQETQYF.

The table lists this clonotype with a few counts. The V call is TRBV6-2 or TRBV6-3, the J call TRBJ1-5; weak D call: TRBD1 (5 bases). V lost 6 bases to trimming and J lost 0 bases, with 18 bases between them. The length of the CDR3 is 17 residues. The germline CDR1 and CDR2 sequences are MNHEY and SVGEGT. CDR3 sequence reads: CASSPETGTASNQPQHF. Here the CDR3 DNA reads TGTGCCAGCAGCCCCGAAACCGGGACCGCTAGCAATCAGCCCCAGCATTTT.